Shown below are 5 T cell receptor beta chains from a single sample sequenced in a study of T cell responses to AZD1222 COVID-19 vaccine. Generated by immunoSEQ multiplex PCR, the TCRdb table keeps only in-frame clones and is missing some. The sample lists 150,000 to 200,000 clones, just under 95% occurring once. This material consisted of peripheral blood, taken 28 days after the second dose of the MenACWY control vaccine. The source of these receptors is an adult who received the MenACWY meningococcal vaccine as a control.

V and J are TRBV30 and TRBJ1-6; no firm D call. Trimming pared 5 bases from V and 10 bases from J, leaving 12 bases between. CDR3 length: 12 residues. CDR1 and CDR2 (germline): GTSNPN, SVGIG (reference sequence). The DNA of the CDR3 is TGTGCCTGGGGCCAGGCGGCGTCACCCCTCCACTTT. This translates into CAWGQAASPLHF.

CDR3 protein: CASSQGQGGRLETQYF. CDR3 bases: TGTGCCAGCAGCCAAGGACAGGGGGGGCGTTTAGAGACCCAGTACTTC. The rearrangement links TRBV3-1 (or the pseudogene TRBV3-2) to TRBJ2-5, with 9 bases lining up with TRBD1. V was pared by 1 base and J by 4 bases, with 7 bases of the junction left unmatched. Germline V gene lookup returns CDR1 LGHDT and CDR2 YNNKEL (reference sequence). CDR3 size: 16 residues.

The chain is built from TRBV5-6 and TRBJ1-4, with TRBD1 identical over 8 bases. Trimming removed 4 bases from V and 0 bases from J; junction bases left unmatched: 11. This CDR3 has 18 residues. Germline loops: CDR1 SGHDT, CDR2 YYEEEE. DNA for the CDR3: TGTGCCAGCAGCGACCGGGACAGGAGCCTCACAACTAATGAAAAACTGTTTTTT. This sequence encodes CASSDRDRSLTTNEKLFF.

CDR3 nucleotide sequence: TGTGCCAGCAGCTTGATCGGACCAACAGGGACTTCACCCCTCCACTTT. Its protein product is CASSLIGPTGTSPLHF. The genes are TRBV5-6 and TRBJ1-6; a possible D gene is TRBD1 (6 bases). The CDR3 has 16 residues. V lost 1 base, J lost 9 bases, and 17 bases lay in between. CDR1 is SGHDT and CDR2 is YYEEEE in the germline V gene.

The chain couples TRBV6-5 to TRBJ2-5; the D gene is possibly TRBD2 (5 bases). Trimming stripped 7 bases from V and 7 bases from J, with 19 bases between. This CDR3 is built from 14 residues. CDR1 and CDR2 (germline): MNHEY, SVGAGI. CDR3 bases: TGTGCCAGCAACAGTTCACCCGGGATTGGGACCCAGTACTTC. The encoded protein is CASNSSPGIGTQYF.